Below, 30 T cell receptor beta chains from the same sample are listed, as sequenced in a study of blood T cell repertoires in COVID-19. Some clones are missing from TCRdb's copy, which holds only in-frame ones; the method was immunoSEQ multiplex PCR. The sample has nearly 60,000 clones, 85% to 90% seen once; the top ten hold 10% to 15%. Sequencing was carried out using peripheral blood. These receptors all come from a man aged 55 to 69 with active COVID-19.

This chain connects TRBV5-5 to TRBJ2-1; D is uncertain. The CDR3 runs to 13 residues. Deletions cut 1 base from V and 3 bases from J, with 5 bases between. Germline CDR1 is SGHKS and CDR2 is YYEKEE (reference sequence). The CDR3: CASSLIVYNEQFF. The DNA of the CDR3 is TGTGCCAGCAGCTTGATAGTCTACAATGAGCAGTTCTTC.

V is TRBV7-9 and J is TRBJ2-7; 14 nucleotides agree with TRBD2. Germline CDR1 and CDR2: SEHNR and FQNEAQ (reference sequence). The CDR3 runs to 17 residues. Trimming took 5 bases from V and 2 from J; bases not matched to a gene: 8. The CDR3 sequence: CASSPRLAGGRTYEQYF. In nucleotides, the CDR3 is TGTGCCAGCAGCCCGAGACTAGCGGGGGGGAGGACCTACGAGCAGTACTTC.

This chain links TRBV6-6 with TRBJ1-3; no clear D. Trimming removed 5 bases from V and 2 bases from J, with 13 bases in between. Germline CDR1 reads MNHNY; CDR2 reads SVGAGI (reference sequence). The CDR3 consists of 15 residues. CDR3 amino acids: CASSPGPLAGNTIYF. CDR3 sequence (DNA): TGTGCCAGCAGTCCTGGGCCGCTGGCTGGAAACACCATATATTTT.

This rearrangement joins TRBV20-1 to TRBJ1-2; 12 nucleotides line up with TRBD1. The length of the CDR3 is 16 residues. The J segment lost 1 base and the V segment lost 3 bases, leaving 6 bases of the junction unmatched. The germline V gene has CDR1 DFQATT and CDR2 SNEGSKA (reference sequence). CDR3 nucleotide sequence: TGCAGTGCTAGTCGGGACAGGGGGCCCTTTAACTATGGCTACACCTTC. Its translation is CSASRDRGPFNYGYTF.

This clone was detected only once. The chain recombines TRBV10-3 with TRBJ2-5, with 8 bases lining up with TRBD2. The CDR3 totals 17 residues. V dropped 0 bases and J dropped 0; count of bases not matched to a gene: 6. Germline V lookup: CDR1 ENHRY, CDR2 SYGVKD. CDR3 sequence reads: CAISESELAVYQETQYF. CDR3 bases: TGTGCCATCAGTGAGTCGGAACTAGCGGTGTACCAAGAGACCCAGTACTTC.

The chain employs TRBV5-1 and TRBJ2-7, with 7 bases lining up with TRBD1. Germline lookup yields CDR1 SGHRS and CDR2 YFSETQ. Trimming took 7 bases from V and 2 from J; bases not matched to a gene: 9. CDR3 size: 14 residues. The CDR3 spells CASRPGQGAYEQYF. The CDR3 bases are TGCGCCAGCCGCCCGGGGCAGGGGGCCTACGAGCAGTACTTC.

The chain links TRBV29-1 to TRBJ1-1, with D perhaps matching TRBD1 (5 bases). This CDR3 is 14 amino acids long. Germline lookup yields CDR1 SQVTM and CDR2 ANQGSEA. V was cut by 7 bases and J by 3 bases, with 18 bases left in between. The CDR3 DNA reads TGCAGCGCGTCCGTTGGAGGGGACTACACTGAAGCTTTCTTT. Translating it yields CSASVGGDYTEAFF.

The rearrangement uses TRBV6-6 and TRBJ1-3; D ambiguous. V was cut by 2 bases and J by 2 bases, with 7 bases left in between. The CDR3 is made up of 14 amino acids. Germline CDR1 is MNHNY and CDR2 is SVGAGI (reference sequence). The CDR3 DNA follows: TGTGCCAGCAGTTACGGGAGTACTGGAAACACCATATATTTT. Its protein product is CASSYGSTGNTIYF.

The chain is built from TRBV11-2 and TRBJ2-7, with TRBD1 identical over 7 bases. The J segment lost 4 bases and the V segment lost 4 bases, leaving 10 bases of the junction unmatched. The CDR3 length is 15 residues. Looked up from germline, CDR1 is SGHAT and CDR2 is FQNNGV. CDR3 protein: CASSSAGGVLYEQYF. DNA for the CDR3: TGTGCCAGCAGCTCAGCAGGGGGAGTTCTGTACGAGCAGTACTTC.

The rearrangement joins TRBV7-8 to TRBJ2-7; 8 positions agree with TRBD2. V gave up 5 bases and J gave up 2 bases; unmatched junction bases: 11. Germline loops: CDR1 SGHVS, CDR2 FQNEAQ. This CDR3 is 16 amino acids long. CDR3 DNA: TGTGCCAGCAGCCCCCGGGTGGCGGGAGGTACCTACGAGCAGTACTTC. Amino acid sequence: CASSPRVAGGTYEQYF.

The chain joins TRBV11-2 to TRBJ2-3; 11 nucleotides align to TRBD2. CDR1 SGHAT and CDR2 FQNNGV come from the germline V gene. The V gene end was trimmed by 1 base and the J gene end by 6 bases; junction bases not matched to a gene: 9. This CDR3 has 17 residues. This chain's CDR3 is CASSLVYRTSGWDTQYF. CDR3 sequence (DNA): TGTGCCAGCAGCTTAGTATACCGGACTAGCGGGTGGGATACGCAGTATTTT.

This clone has only one observation. This chain uses TRBV13 with TRBJ1-2; a weak D match, TRBD1 (5 bases). V shed 5 bases and J shed 1 base, with 11 bases lying between them. The CDR3 loop spans 14 amino acids. Germline CDR1 PRHDT, CDR2 FYEKMQ (reference sequence). CDR3 region: CASSADRSNYGYTF. CDR3 nucleotide sequence: TGTGCCAGCAGCGCAGACAGAAGTAACTATGGCTACACCTTC. The whole variable domain, filled in from reference TRBV13 and TRBJ1-2, reads AAGVIQSPRHLIKEKRETATLKCYPIPRHDTVYWYQQGPGQDPQFLISFYEKMQSDKGSIPDRFSAQQFSDYHSELNMSSLELGDSALYFCASSADRSNYGYTFGSGTRLTVV.

This clone was detected only once. The chain is built from TRBV5-1 and TRBJ2-7, with TRBD2 matching 8 bases. V gave up 0 bases and J gave up 6 bases; unmatched junction bases: 5. CDR3 length: 14 residues. Germline CDR1 is SGHRS and CDR2 is YFSETQ. The CDR3 reads CASSLEGLVGEQYF. The CDR3 DNA is TGCGCCAGCAGCTTGGAGGGACTAGTGGGCGAGCAGTACTTC.

The V gene is TRBV5-8, the J gene TRBJ1-2, with no clear D. The germline V gene encodes CDR1 SGHTS and CDR2 YDEGEE. The CDR3 spans 14 residues. The germline V and J ends were trimmed by 1 base and 3 bases, with 10 bases remaining between them. CDR3 nucleotides: TGTGCCAGCAGCTTGAGTGAGCTATACTATGGCTACACCTTC. It translates to CASSLSELYYGYTF.

This chain joins TRBV5-8 and TRBJ2-7; D uncertain. CDR1 SGHTS and CDR2 YDEGEE come from the germline V gene. This CDR3 spans 11 amino acids. Deletions cut 4 bases from V and 4 bases from J, with 6 bases between. This CDR3 reads CASSLVYEQYF. DNA for the CDR3: TGTGCCAGCAGCCTCGTGTACGAGCAGTACTTC.

The chain combines TRBV7-2 with TRBJ2-1, with TRBD2 identical over 11 bases. V shed 5 bases, J shed 9 bases, and the junction held 18 bases outside the gene matches. From germline, CDR1 is SGHTA and CDR2 FQGNSA. This CDR3 is 18 amino acids long. The CDR3 nucleotides read TGTGCCAGCAGCCCCCGGAGCATGGCTAGCGGGAGGTTGGGTGAGCAGTTCTTC. This codes for CASSPRSMASGRLGEQFF.

The rearrangement joins TRBV7-2 to TRBJ1-1; no reliable D call. CDR3 size: 15 residues. V shed 2 bases and J shed 0 bases, with 10 bases lying between them. Germline-derived CDR1 and CDR2 are SGHTA and FQGNSA. As DNA, the CDR3 is TGTGCCAGCAGCTTATTTGCGGGTTTGAACACTGAAGCTTTCTTT. Encoded protein: CASSLFAGLNTEAFF.

V and J are TRBV7-3 and TRBJ2-7, with 13 bases matching TRBD2. The CDR3 runs to 21 residues. CDR1 SGHTA and CDR2 FQGTGA come from the germline V gene. Trimming at V came to 5 bases and at J to 3 bases, leaving 22 bases not matched to a gene. CDR3 region: CASSPRTSGRGPHKIIYEQYF. In nucleotides, the CDR3 is TGTGCCAGCAGCCCACGGACTAGCGGGAGAGGCCCGCATAAGATAATCTACGAGCAGTACTTC.

The V and J genes are TRBV12-3 or TRBV12-4 and TRBJ1-1, with no clear D. V was cut by 3 bases and J by 1 base, with 6 bases left in between. The CDR3 sequence is 13 residues long. CDR3 amino acids: CASSFGRNTEAFF. CDR3 bases: TGTGCCAGCAGTTTCGGGAGGAACACTGAAGCTTTCTTT.

The chain has TRBV4-2 and TRBJ2-7; unclear D gene. CDR3 size: 15 residues. Germline CDR1 is LGHNA and CDR2 is YNFKEQ. V was pared by 0 bases and J by 3 bases, with 12 bases between. The CDR3 nucleotides read TGTGCCAGCAGCCAAGAAAATCAGGTCTTCTACGAGCAGTACTTC. It yields the protein CASSQENQVFYEQYF.

The genes are TRBV20-1 and TRBJ2-2; 9 positions match TRBD2. V was clipped by 3 bases and J by 0 bases; unmatched bases: 8. The CDR3 length is 17 residues. Germline CDR1 and CDR2: DFQATT and SNEGSKA (reference sequence). CDR3 region: CSASGGGRDANTGELFF. DNA of the CDR3: TGCAGTGCTAGTGGGGGCGGGAGGGACGCGAACACCGGGGAGCTGTTTTTT.

This sequence joins TRBV6-5 and TRBJ2-7; no firm D call. Trimming left V 0 bases short and J 4 bases short, with 13 bases between. The CDR3 length is 15 residues. Germline assignment: CDR1 MNHEY and CDR2 SVGAGI. CDR3 DNA sequence: TGTGCCAGCAGTTACTCTGAGTTACCCGAGTACGAGCAGTACTTC. This encodes CASSYSELPEYEQYF.

This chain links TRBV2 with TRBJ2-1; 7 bases are shared with TRBD2. The CDR3 sequence is 12 residues long. V shed 10 bases and J 9 bases; nucleotides not matched to a gene: 9. The V gene's germline CDR1 is SNHLY and CDR2 FYNNEI. CDR3 in DNA: TGTGCCATAACGGGGGGAGGAGGTGAGCAGTTCTTC. This translates into CAITGGGGEQFF.

This clone is a singleton in its sample. The chain couples TRBV19 to TRBJ2-1, with 9 bases lining up with TRBD2. The germline gives CDR1 LNHDA, CDR2 SQIVND (reference sequence). There are 16 residues in the CDR3. The trim removed 3 bases at V and 0 bases at J, leaving 3 bases unmatched. The CDR3 DNA is TGTGCCAGTAGTATGGGACTAGCCAGCTCCTACAATGAGCAGTTCTTC. It is translated as CASSMGLASSYNEQFF.

The V and J genes are TRBV5-1 and TRBJ2-5, with 15 bases matching TRBD2. Trimming at V came to 4 bases and at J to 4 bases, leaving 5 bases not matched to a gene. This CDR3 has 16 residues. Looked up from germline, CDR1 is SGHRS and CDR2 is YFSETQ. The CDR3 is CASSRTSGGAGETQYF. In DNA, the CDR3 is TGCGCCAGCAGCCGGACTAGCGGGGGGGCCGGAGAGACCCAGTACTTC.

The rearrangement joins TRBV4-3 to TRBJ1-3; no firm D call. The V gene's germline CDR1 is LGHNA and CDR2 YSLEER. This CDR3 is 16 amino acids long. V lost 0 bases, J lost 3 bases, and 12 bases lay in between. The CDR3 loop reads CASSQDWAGGGNTIYF. As DNA, the CDR3 is TGCGCCAGCAGCCAAGATTGGGCAGGTGGTGGAAACACCATATATTTT.

The chain carries TRBV11-2 and TRBJ2-7; tentative D call: TRBD2 (5 bases). The CDR3 runs 14 residues. CDR1 is SGHAT, CDR2 FQNNGV, per germline. Trimming took 1 base from V and 2 from J, leaving 9 bases between them. The CDR3 bases are TGTGCCAGCAGCTTAGGGGGAGCGACCTACGAGCAGTACTTC. Amino acid sequence: CASSLGGATYEQYF. The full variable domain, completed using reference TRBV11-2 and TRBJ2-7, is EAGVAQSPRYKIIEKRQSVAFWCNPISGHATLYWYQQILGQGPKLLIQFQNNGVVDDSQLPKDRFSAERLKGVDSTLKIQPAKLEDSAVYLCASSLGGATYEQYFGPGTRLTVT.

The chain employs TRBV27 and TRBJ2-2; D is undetermined. Trimming took off 3 bases at V and 6 bases at J, with 2 bases between the two ends. The CDR3 loop spans 11 amino acids. CDR1 and CDR2 from the germline V gene are MNHEY and SMNVEV (reference sequence). The CDR3 spells CASSFSGELFF. The CDR3 nucleotides are TGTGCCAGCAGTTTCTCCGGGGAGCTGTTTTTT.

V and J are TRBV6-5 and TRBJ2-7; the D gene is possibly TRBD1 (6 bases). CDR1 is MNHEY and CDR2 is SVGAGI in the germline V gene. With 3 bases removed from V and 3 bases from J, the gap between germline ends came to 9 bases. CDR3 size: 13 residues. The CDR3 spells CASSYRDNYEQYF. DNA for the CDR3: TGTGCCAGCAGTTATCGGGACAACTACGAGCAGTACTTC.

The chain recombines TRBV6-1 with TRBJ2-7; the match to TRBD1 covers 8 bases. V was clipped by 2 bases and J by 5 bases; unmatched bases: 8. The CDR3 consists of 15 residues. Per the germline V gene, CDR1 is MNHNS and CDR2 is SASEGT. The CDR3 reads CASSESTRGRDEQYF. The DNA of the CDR3 is TGTGCCAGCAGTGAATCGACCAGGGGGCGAGACGAGCAGTACTTC.